A single T cell receptor beta chain is shown here with its context. Its antigen is unknown. The data belong to a study of T-cell memory formation after mild COVID-19. Study-wide background: TCR clusters largely stayed donor specific.

This CDR3 has 14 residues. Germline V CDR1 and CDR2: SGHTA, FQGNSA. V shed 2 bases, J shed 6 bases, and the junction held 6 bases outside the gene matches. 5'RACE, which relied on constant-segment primers, yielded TCR alpha and TCR beta cDNA libraries carrying sample barcodes and UMIs. TCRdb reprocessed the 5' RACE reads via MiXCR and lists one record per CDR3 protein. The top ten clones hold roughly 7.8% of a sample with 550,000 to 700,000 distinct CDR3 sequences, roughly a sixth of them seen once. Overall study results and limits: Pre-infection memory held some responding clones, suggesting pre-existing cross-reactive T cells responded.

This clonotype was sampled from an adult woman who had mild COVID-19 (a few samples of this study predate the infection). Cell type and time point are not known. The sequencing sample was made of PBMCs or a T cell subset sorted from them (not recorded which). The genes are TRBV7-2 and TRBJ1-1; 7 bases agree with TRBD1. In DNA form, the CDR3 reads TGTGCCAGCAGCTTACAGGGGGGGAGCTCTGAAGCTTTCTTT. Residues: CASSLQGGSSEAFF.